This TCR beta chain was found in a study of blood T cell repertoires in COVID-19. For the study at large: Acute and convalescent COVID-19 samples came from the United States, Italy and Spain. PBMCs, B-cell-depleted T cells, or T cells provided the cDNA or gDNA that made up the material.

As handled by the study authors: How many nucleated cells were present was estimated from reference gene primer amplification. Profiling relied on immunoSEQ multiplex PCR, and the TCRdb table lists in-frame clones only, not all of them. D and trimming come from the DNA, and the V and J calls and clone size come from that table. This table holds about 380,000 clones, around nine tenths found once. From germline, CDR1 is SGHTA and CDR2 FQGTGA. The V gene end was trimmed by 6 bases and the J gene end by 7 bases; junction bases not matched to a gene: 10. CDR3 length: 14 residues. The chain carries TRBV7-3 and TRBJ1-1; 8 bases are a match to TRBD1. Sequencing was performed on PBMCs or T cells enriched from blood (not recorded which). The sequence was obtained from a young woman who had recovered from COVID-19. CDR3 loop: CASSHPDREGEAFF. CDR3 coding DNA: TGTGCCAGCAGTCACCCGGACAGGGAAGGTGAAGCTTTCTTT.